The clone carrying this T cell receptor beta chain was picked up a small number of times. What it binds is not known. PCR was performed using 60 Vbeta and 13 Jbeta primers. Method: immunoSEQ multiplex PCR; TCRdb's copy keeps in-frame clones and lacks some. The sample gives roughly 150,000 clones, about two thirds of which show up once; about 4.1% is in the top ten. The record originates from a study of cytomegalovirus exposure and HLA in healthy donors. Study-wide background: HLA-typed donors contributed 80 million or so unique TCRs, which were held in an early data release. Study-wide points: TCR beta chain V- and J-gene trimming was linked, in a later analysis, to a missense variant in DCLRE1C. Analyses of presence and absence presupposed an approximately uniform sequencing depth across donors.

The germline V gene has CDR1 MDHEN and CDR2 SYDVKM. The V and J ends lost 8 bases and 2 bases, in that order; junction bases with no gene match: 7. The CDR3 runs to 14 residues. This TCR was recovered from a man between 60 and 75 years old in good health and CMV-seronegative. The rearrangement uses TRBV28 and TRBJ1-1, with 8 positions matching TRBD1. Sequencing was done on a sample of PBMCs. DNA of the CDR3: TGTGCCAGCCGCCGGACAGGGACAAACACTGAAGCTTTCTTT. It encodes CASRRTGTNTEAFF.